One and the same sample provided the 14 T cell receptor beta chains below, sequenced in a study of blood T cell repertoires in COVID-19. The method was immunoSEQ multiplex PCR; TCRdb's version includes in-frame clones alone and lacks a portion of them. The top ten clones hold more than 6% of a sample with under 300,000 clones, about 90% of them seen once. Sequenced: peripheral blood. These receptors originate from a man in his fifties or sixties who had recovered from COVID-19.

Here the CDR3 reads CASSLDPAGGYGNEQYF. The CDR3 DNA follows: TGCGCCAGCAGCCTGGATCCGGCAGGGGGCTATGGAAACGAGCAGTACTTC. The gene calls are TRBV5-1 and TRBJ2-7, with 8 bases fitting TRBD1. The length of the CDR3 is 17 residues. The V gene end was trimmed by 4 bases and the J gene end by 5 bases; junction bases not matched to a gene: 17. Germline CDR1 and CDR2: SGHRS and YFSETQ. The full variable domain, with the rest looked up from reference TRBV5-1 and TRBJ2-7, is KAGVTQTPRYLIKTRGQQVTLSCSPISGHRSVSWYQQTPGQGLQFLFEYFSETQRNKGNFPGRFSGRQFSNSRSEMNVSTLELGDSALYLCASSLDPAGGYGNEQYFGPGTRLTVT.

This clone was counted between two and nine times. The chain links TRBV7-6 to TRBJ2-1; D not certain. Trimming removed 4 bases at V and 6 bases at J, with 10 bases between. CDR1 and CDR2 (germline): SGHVS, FNYEAQ. The CDR3 runs 13 residues. The CDR3 DNA reads as TGTGCCAGCAGCTCCTGGAGAGGCAATGAGCAGTTCTTC. Translating it yields CASSSWRGNEQFF.

The V and J genes are TRBV15 and TRBJ1-4; 8 nucleotides align to TRBD1. The trim removed 1 base at V and 10 bases at J, leaving 8 bases unmatched. CDR3 length: 15 residues. Germline V gene sequence: CDR1 LNHNV, CDR2 YYDKDF (reference sequence). The CDR3 reads CATSRGGQGSRKLFF. The CDR3 DNA follows: TGTGCCACCAGCAGAGGCGGACAGGGTTCTAGAAAACTGTTTTTT.

The chain has TRBV7-9 and TRBJ2-4; tentatively, D is TRBD2 (6 bases). The CDR3 runs to 17 residues. V lost 5 bases and J lost 0, with 17 bases in between. The germline V gene encodes CDR1 SEHNR and CDR2 FQNEAQ (reference sequence). CDR3 DNA: TGTGCCAGCAGCCTGGACTACTCCCCCGGAGCCAAAAACATTCAGTACTTC. Translating gives CASSLDYSPGAKNIQYF.

In this sample, this clone turned up once. The rearrangement joins TRBV5-1 to TRBJ1-6; 7 bases are a match to TRBD1. Per the germline V gene, CDR1 is SGHRS and CDR2 is YFSETQ. This CDR3 spans 15 amino acids. V trimming: 4 bases; J trimming: 10 bases; junction bases outside the gene matches: 11. In DNA form, the CDR3 reads TGCGCCAGCAGCGTGACAGGGTCCCTTGAATCACCCCTCCACTTT. Amino acid sequence: CASSVTGSLESPLHF.

V gene TRBV27 combines with J gene TRBJ2-1; TRBD1 matches at 10 bases. The CDR3 is made up of 16 amino acids. Trimming cost V 8 bases and J 8 bases; bases outside gene matches: 15. Germline V gives CDR1 MNHEY, CDR2 SMNVEV (reference sequence). The CDR3 sequence: CASSKARDRGFYEQFF. DNA of the CDR3: TGTGCCAGCTCGAAAGCCAGGGACAGGGGTTTCTATGAGCAGTTCTTC.

The chain couples TRBV11-2 to TRBJ2-1; D might be TRBD2 (7 bases). V lost 5 bases and J 0 bases, leaving 14 bases between the germline ends. Germline V lookup: CDR1 SGHAT, CDR2 FQNNGV. The CDR3 totals 16 residues. The CDR3 DNA is TGTGCCAGCAGCCCCCTGCGGGGGCCCTCCTACAATGAGCAGTTCTTC. Residues: CASSPLRGPSYNEQFF.

The rearrangement links TRBV6-6 to TRBJ2-2, with TRBD2 matching over 8 bases. Germline V gene data show CDR1 as MNHNY and CDR2 as SVGAGI (reference sequence). After removal of 6 bases from V and 1 base from J, the junction contained 7 bases not matched to a gene. This CDR3 comprises 16 residues. This chain's CDR3 is CASRKTGTRNTGELFF. Written as DNA, the CDR3 is TGTGCCAGCAGAAAGACCGGGACTAGGAACACCGGGGAGCTGTTTTTT.

The V call is TRBV6-5, the J call TRBJ1-1, with unresolved D. The V end was cut by 6 bases, the J end by 1 base, with 12 bases between. This CDR3 region has 14 residues. The germline V gene encodes CDR1 MNHEY and CDR2 SVGAGI. CDR3 bases: TGTGCCAGCAGGCCCCCGGGGTCGAACACTGAAGCTTTCTTT. This gives the protein CASRPPGSNTEAFF.

The rearrangement uses TRBV28 and TRBJ1-2; D gene uncertain. This CDR3 contains 11 residues. In germline, CDR1 is MDHEN, CDR2 SYDVKM. The CDR3 spells CGARAATSYTF. The CDR3 DNA reads as TGTGGGGCACGTGCCGCGACGAGCTACACCTTC.

This clone has just a few counts. The chain is built from TRBV2 and TRBJ2-7; 7 bases map to TRBD1. The trim removed 10 bases at V and 3 bases at J, leaving 9 bases unmatched. The CDR3 totals 13 residues. The germline CDR1 and CDR2 sequences are SNHLY and FYNNEI. CDR3 nucleotides: TGTGCCATAACCAACCGGGACAGCTACGAGCAGTACTTC. Protein product: CAITNRDSYEQYF. Full variable domain (missing parts from reference TRBV2 and TRBJ2-7): EPEVTQTPSHQVTQMGQEVILRCVPISNHLYFYWYRQILGQKVEFLVSFYNNEISEKSEIFDDQFSVERPDGSNFTLKIRSTKLEDSAMYFCAITNRDSYEQYFGPGTRLTVT.

The rearrangement joins TRBV27 to TRBJ1-1; D call uncertain. V was pared by 4 bases and J by 4 bases, with 10 bases between. From germline, CDR1 is MNHEY and CDR2 SMNVEV (reference sequence). There are 13 residues in the CDR3. DNA for the CDR3: TGTGCCAGCAGTTCCTCTCCCCTCACTGAAGCTTTCTTT. Translated: CASSSSPLTEAFF.

This chain uses TRBV10-2 with TRBJ1-5, with 7 nucleotides matching TRBD1. CDR1 WSHSY and CDR2 SAAADI come from the germline V gene. V gave up 6 bases and J gave up 6 bases; unmatched junction bases: 11. The CDR3 covers 15 residues. CDR3: CASSGGTASTQPQHF. The CDR3 DNA sequence: TGCGCCAGCAGCGGAGGGACAGCTTCTACTCAGCCCCAGCATTTT.

The chain carries TRBV11-2 and TRBJ1-1, with 9 nucleotides matching TRBD1. The V segment lost 5 bases and the J segment 6 bases; nucleotides outside the gene matches: 10. The length of the CDR3 is 15 residues. The germline CDR1 and CDR2 sequences are SGHAT and FQNNGV. CDR3 region: CASSEQGAMGAEAFF. CDR3 nucleotide sequence: TGTGCCAGCAGCGAACAGGGGGCCATGGGGGCTGAAGCTTTCTTT.